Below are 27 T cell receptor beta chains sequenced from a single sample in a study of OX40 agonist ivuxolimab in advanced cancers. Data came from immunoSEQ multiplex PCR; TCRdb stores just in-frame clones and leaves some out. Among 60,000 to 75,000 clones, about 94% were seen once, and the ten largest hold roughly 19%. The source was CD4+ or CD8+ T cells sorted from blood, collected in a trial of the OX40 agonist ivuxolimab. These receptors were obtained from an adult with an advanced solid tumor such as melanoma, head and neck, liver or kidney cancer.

Written as DNA, the CDR3 is TGTGCCAGCAGCTTCAGCGGTCCAAACTCCTACAATGAGCAGTTCTTC. It codes for CASSFSGPNSYNEQFF. The genes are TRBV13 and TRBJ2-1; possible D gene TRBD2, 5 bases. Trimming removed 3 bases at V and 0 bases at J, with 12 bases between. The CDR3 has 16 amino acids. Germline CDR1 PRHDT, CDR2 FYEKMQ (reference sequence).

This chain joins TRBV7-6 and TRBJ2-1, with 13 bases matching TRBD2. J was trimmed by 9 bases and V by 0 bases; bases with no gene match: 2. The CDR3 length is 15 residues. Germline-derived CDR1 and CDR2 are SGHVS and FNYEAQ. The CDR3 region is CASSLALAGGSEQFF. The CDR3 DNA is TGTGCCAGCAGCTTAGCACTAGCGGGAGGGAGTGAGCAGTTCTTC.

In DNA form, the CDR3 reads TGTGCCAGCAGCCAAACGAAACAGAATCAGCCCCAGCATTTT. Protein product: CASSQTKQNQPQHF. The rearrangement uses TRBV4-2 and TRBJ1-5; the D is unclear. Germline loops: CDR1 LGHNA, CDR2 YNFKEQ. Between the trimmed V and J ends, which lost 2 bases and 4 bases, there was a span of 9 bases. The CDR3 has 14 residues.

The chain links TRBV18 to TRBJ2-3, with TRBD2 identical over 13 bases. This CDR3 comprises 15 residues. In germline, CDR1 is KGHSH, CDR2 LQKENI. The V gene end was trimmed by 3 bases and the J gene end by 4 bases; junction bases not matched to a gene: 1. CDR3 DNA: TGTGCCAGCTCACCCGGACTAGCGGGAGCAGATACGCAGTATTTT. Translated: CASSPGLAGADTQYF.

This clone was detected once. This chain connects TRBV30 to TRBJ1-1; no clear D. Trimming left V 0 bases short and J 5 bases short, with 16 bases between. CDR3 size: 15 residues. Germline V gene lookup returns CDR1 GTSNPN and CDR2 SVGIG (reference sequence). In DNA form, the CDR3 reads TGTGCCTGGAGTGTCAGAGGCGCCACGGGGACTGAAGCTTTCTTT. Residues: CAWSVRGATGTEAFF. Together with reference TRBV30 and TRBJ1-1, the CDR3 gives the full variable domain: SQTIHQWPATLVQPVGSPLSLECTVEGTSNPNLYWYRQAAGRGLQLLFYSVGIGQISSEVPQNLSASRPQDRQFILSSKKLLLSDSGFYLCAWSVRGATGTEAFFGQGTRLTVV.

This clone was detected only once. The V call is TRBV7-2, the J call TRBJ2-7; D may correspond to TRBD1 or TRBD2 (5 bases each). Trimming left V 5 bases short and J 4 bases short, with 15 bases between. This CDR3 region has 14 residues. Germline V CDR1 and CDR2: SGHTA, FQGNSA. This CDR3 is CASSPRDGQYEQYF. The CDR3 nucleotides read TGTGCCAGCAGCCCCCGGGACGGTCAGTACGAGCAGTACTTC.

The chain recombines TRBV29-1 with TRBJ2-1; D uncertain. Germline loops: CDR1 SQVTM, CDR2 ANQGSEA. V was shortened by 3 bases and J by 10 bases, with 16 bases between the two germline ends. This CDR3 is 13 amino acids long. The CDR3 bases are TGCAGCGTTGAGCCCCCCGACGTTCGAGAGCAGTTCTTC. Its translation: CSVEPPDVREQFF.

The CDR3 nucleotides read TGTGCCAGCAGTTGGCGACAGGGCATCTCGGGTGGCTACACCTTC. It specifies CASSWRQGISGGYTF. V usage is TRBV6-6 and J usage is TRBJ1-2; 7 bases match TRBD1. This CDR3 comprises 15 residues. J was trimmed by 7 bases and V by 4 bases; bases with no gene match: 12. Germline V lookup: CDR1 MNHNY, CDR2 SVGAGI (reference sequence).

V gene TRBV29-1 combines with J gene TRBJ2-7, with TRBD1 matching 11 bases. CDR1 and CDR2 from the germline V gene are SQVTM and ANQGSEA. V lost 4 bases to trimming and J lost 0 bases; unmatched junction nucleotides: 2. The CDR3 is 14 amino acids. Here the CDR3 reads CSVVGTGGSYEQYF. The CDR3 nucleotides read TGCAGCGTTGTGGGGACAGGGGGCTCCTACGAGCAGTACTTC.

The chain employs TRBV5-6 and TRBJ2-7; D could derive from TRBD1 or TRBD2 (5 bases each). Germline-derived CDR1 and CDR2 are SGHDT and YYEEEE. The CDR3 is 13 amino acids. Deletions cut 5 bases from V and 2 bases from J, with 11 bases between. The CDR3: CASSPGSTYEQYF. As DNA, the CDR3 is TGTGCCAGCAGTCCAGGGAGCACCTACGAGCAGTACTTC. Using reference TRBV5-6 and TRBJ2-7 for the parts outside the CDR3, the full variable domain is DAGVTQSPTHLIKTRGQQVTLRCSPKSGHDTVSWYQQALGQGPQFIFQYYEEEERQRGNFPDRFSGHQFPNYSSELNVNALLLGDSALYLCASSPGSTYEQYFGPGTRLTVT.

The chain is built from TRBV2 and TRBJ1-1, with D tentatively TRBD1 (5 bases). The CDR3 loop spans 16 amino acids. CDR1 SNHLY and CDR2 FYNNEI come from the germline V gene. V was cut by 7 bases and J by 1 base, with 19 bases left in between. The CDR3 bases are TGTGCCAGCACAAGGGACTGGGAGTCAGGGAACACTGAAGCTTTCTTT. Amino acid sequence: CASTRDWESGNTEAFF.

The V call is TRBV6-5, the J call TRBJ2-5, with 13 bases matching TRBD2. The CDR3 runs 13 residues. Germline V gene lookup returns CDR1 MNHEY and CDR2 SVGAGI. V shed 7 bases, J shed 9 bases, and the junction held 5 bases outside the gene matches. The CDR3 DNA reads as TGTGCCAGCATCGGACTAGCGGGAGAAGCCCAGTACTTC. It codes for CASIGLAGEAQYF.

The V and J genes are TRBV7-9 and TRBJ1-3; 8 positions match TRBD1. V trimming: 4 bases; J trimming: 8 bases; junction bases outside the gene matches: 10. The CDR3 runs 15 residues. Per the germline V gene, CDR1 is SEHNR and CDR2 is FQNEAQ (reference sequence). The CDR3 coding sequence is TGTGCCAGCAGCTCCCCAGGGGGCGCGGGTGACACCATATATTTT. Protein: CASSSPGGAGDTIYF.

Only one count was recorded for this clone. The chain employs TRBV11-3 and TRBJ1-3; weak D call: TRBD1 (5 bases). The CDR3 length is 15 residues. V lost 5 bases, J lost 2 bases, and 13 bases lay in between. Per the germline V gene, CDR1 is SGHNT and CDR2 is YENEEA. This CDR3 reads CASSPGTRAGNTIYF. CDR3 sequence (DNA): TGTGCCAGCAGCCCCGGGACTCGAGCTGGAAACACCATATATTTT.

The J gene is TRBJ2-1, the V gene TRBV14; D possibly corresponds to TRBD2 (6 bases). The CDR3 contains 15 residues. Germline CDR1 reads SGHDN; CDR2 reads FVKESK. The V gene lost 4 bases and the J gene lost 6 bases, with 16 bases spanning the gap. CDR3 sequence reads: CASSPTGGLGNEQFF. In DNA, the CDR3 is TGTGCCAGCAGCCCTACAGGAGGGTTGGGCAATGAGCAGTTCTTC.

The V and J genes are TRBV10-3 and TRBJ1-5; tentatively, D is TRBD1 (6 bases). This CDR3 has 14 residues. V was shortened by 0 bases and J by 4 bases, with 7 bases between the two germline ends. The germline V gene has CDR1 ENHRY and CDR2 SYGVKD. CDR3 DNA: TGTGCCATCAGTGAGTCAGGGGGGAATCAGCCCCAGCATTTT. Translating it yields CAISESGGNQPQHF.

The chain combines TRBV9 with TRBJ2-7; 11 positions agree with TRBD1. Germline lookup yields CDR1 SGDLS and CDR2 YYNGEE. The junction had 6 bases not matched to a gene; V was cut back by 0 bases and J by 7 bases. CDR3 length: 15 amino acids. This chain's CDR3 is CASSVDGQGAGEQYF. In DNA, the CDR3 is TGTGCCAGCAGCGTAGATGGACAGGGGGCCGGGGAGCAGTACTTC.

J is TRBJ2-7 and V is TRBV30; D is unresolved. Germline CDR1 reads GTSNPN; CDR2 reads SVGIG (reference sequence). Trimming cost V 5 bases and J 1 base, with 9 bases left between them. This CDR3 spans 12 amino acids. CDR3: CAWSASSYEQYF. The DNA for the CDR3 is TGTGCCTGGTCGGCGTCTTCCTACGAGCAGTACTTC.

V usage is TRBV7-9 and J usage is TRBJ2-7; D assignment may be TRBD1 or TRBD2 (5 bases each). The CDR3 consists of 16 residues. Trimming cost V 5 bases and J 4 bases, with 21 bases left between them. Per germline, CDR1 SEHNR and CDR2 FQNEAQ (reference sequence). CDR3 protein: CASSAREVEGRYEQYF. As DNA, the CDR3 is TGTGCCAGCAGCGCGAGAGAGGTAGAGGGGCGGTACGAGCAGTACTTC.

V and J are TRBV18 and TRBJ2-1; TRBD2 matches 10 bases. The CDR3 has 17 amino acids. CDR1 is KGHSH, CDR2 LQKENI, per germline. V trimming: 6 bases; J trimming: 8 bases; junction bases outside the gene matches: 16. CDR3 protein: CASSRAVVAGGSDEQFF. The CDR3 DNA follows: TGTGCCAGCTCCCGGGCCGTAGTAGCGGGAGGATCGGATGAGCAGTTCTTC.

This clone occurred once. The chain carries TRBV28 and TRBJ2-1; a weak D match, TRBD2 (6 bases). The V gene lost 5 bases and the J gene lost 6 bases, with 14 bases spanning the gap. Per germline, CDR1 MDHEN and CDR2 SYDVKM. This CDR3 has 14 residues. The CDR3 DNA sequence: TGTGCCAGCAGTCCGGCGGGACTGAGCAATGAGCAGTTCTTC. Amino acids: CASSPAGLSNEQFF.

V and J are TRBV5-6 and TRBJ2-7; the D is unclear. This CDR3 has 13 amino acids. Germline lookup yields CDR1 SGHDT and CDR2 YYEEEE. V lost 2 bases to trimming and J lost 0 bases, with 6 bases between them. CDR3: CASSLVSSYEQYF. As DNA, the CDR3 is TGTGCCAGCAGCTTAGTAAGCTCCTACGAGCAGTACTTC.

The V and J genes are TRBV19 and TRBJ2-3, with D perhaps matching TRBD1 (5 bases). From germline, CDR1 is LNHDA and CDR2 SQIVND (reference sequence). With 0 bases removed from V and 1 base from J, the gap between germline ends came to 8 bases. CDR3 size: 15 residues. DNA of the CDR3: TGTGCCAGTAGTATAGATCCGACAGGCACAGATACGCAGTATTTT. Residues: CASSIDPTGTDTQYF.

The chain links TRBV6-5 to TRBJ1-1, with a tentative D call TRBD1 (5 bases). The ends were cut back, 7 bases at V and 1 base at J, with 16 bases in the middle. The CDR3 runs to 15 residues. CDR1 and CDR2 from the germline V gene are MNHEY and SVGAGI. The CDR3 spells CASKLTGLGNTEAFF. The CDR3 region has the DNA TGTGCCAGCAAGCTCACGGGGCTGGGGAACACTGAAGCTTTCTTT.

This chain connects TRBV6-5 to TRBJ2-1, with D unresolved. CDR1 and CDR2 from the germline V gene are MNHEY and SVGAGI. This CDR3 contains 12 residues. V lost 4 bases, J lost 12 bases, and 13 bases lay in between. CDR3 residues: CASSWSREMQFF. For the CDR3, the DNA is TGTGCCAGCAGTTGGTCACGTGAGATGCAGTTCTTC.

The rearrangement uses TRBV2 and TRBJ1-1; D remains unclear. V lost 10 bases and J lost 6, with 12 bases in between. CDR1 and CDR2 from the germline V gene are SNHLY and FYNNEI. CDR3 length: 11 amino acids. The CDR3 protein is CATARRSEAFF. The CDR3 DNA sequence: TGTGCCACCGCTCGTAGGTCTGAAGCTTTCTTT.

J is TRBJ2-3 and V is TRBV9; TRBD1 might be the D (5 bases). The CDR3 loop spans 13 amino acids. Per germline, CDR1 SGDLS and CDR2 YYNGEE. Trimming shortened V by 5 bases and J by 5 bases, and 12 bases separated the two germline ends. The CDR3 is CASSGQGLDTQYF. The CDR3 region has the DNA TGTGCCAGCAGTGGGCAGGGATTAGATACGCAGTATTTT.